The table lists the clone carrying this T cell receptor beta chain with many counts. Regarding time point: after trial treatment. Regarding treatment: LDRT plus nivolumab, ipilimumab, low-dose cyclophosphamide and aspirin (RACIN trial). The data were obtained in a study of low-dose radiotherapy and immunotherapy resistance in tumors. TRAV- and TRBV-specific primers primed first-strand cDNA, covering alpha and beta chains. PCR amplification of the TCRs was performed with Phusion for approximately 20 PCR cycles, and it relied on a constant-region primer together with a V-primer adapter. TCRdb reprocessed the reads with MiXCR, giving one entry per CDR3 protein. This table holds just over 90,000 distinct CDR3 sequences, around a fifth found once. CDR1 and CDR2 from the germline V gene are SGHRS and YFSETQ. The CDR3 has 17 amino acids. Trimming at V came to 6 bases and at J to 4 bases, leaving 12 bases not matched to a gene.

V and J are TRBV5-1 and TRBJ2-2; 10 positions agree with TRBD1. The source material was PBMCs, sampled after low-dose radiotherapy plus immunotherapy. The receptor's source is a female donor with ovarian cancer. CDR3 in DNA: TGCGCCAGCAACTCCGGGACAGGGGTAGGAAGCACCGGGGAGCTGTTTTTT. Amino acids: CASNSGTGVGSTGELFF. Full variable domain (missing parts from reference TRBV5-1 and TRBJ2-2): KAGVTQTPRYLIKTRGQQVTLSCSPISGHRSVSWYQQTPGQGLQFLFEYFSETQRNKGNFPGRFSGRQFSNSRSEMNVSTLELGDSALYLCASNSGTGVGSTGELFFGEGSRLTVL.